Below, one T cell receptor beta chain is given with its context. The antigen it recognizes is unknown. No much larger clonotype is one base removed from it; base qualities were not supplied. Via the germline V gene (reference sequence), CDR1 is LNHDA and CDR2 SQIVND. From the cysteine up to the phenylalanine, the CDR3 has a length of 22 residues. CDR3 DNA only is kept here, 66 bases in frame from base 1. V loses 4 bases of germline sequence and J loses 5 bases, and the interval between the two ends is 36 bases. Libraries were built with the immunoSEQ multiplex PCR assay. For the multiplex PCR, a mixture combining 60 forward primers for TCR Vbeta segments and 13 reverse primers for TCR Jbeta segments was used. The CDR3 region of rearranged TCR beta genes was amplified from genomic DNA by a multiplex PCR assay. Amplified TCR beta libraries were sequenced as 87-base-pair reads on the Illumina HiSeq System. Regarding the original processing steps: In a later analysis, some 80 million unique TCR beta chains were counted across the 500 to 850 repertoires, and roughly 9.9 million of these chains were shared by at least two donors. A nearest-neighbor algorithm error-corrected the raw reads and collapsed the reads into unique sequences, merging closely related sequences to remove PCR and sequencing errors. V, D and J gene segments were assigned by aligning CDR3 sequences to IMGT reference sequences. For a sequence to be retained, a match of at least six nucleotides to both a V gene segment and a J gene segment was required. A rearrangement counted as productive if the CDR3 had no stop codons and remained in frame with V and J, and every other rearrangement counted as non-productive. CDR3 was defined by IMGT convention, running from the second conserved V-encoded cysteine to the conserved J-encoded phenylalanine. The earlier analysis of about 590 of the donors excluded sequences that lacked an unambiguous match to a single V gene segment. In an earlier analysis of around 590 of the donors, a V segment was called functional when productive rearrangements were above 56.7%, and segregating when the standard deviation between donors exceeded 5%. To diagnose cytomegalovirus status from the catalog of TCR beta chain sequences, a statistical classification framework was built. V and J gene assignment, in a later analysis, came from comparing TCR nucleotide sequences with IMGT/GENE-DB human TR gene sequences. Using the TCRdist pipeline, a later analysis assigned CDR3 sequences along with most-parsimonious VDJ recombination scenarios. In a later analysis, each TCR beta chain was defined by its CDR3 amino acid sequence together with its V-gene family, and reads lacking a unique V-gene family were excluded. To address suspected cross-contamination and a sequencing artifact, a later analysis removed roughly 580 highly shared, low-generation-probability nucleotide sequences. For each public chain, a later analysis derived a clonal expansion index from normalized ranks of inferred template counts within each repertoire. A later analysis computed generation probabilities with a VDJ recombination model fitted to out-of-frame rearrangements, and checked the results against IGoR. Hypergeometric tests were used in a later analysis to score TCR-TCR, TCR-HLA and TCR-CMV co-occurrence, with a repertoire-size bias correction applied to the TCR pairs. False discovery rates were estimated in a later analysis by permuting HLA or CMV assignments 20 times. In a later analysis, co-occurring TCRs were grouped using DBSCAN, with TCRdist sequence similarity added in when clustering inside HLA-allele-positive subsets. Repertoires with fewer than 30,000 or more than 120,000 public chains, plus five repertoires with anomalous nucleotide sharing, were excluded from co-occurrence clustering. Here the immuneACCESS table is served through TCRdb, limited to in-frame sequences with V and J called. Missing clones are a known gap in these copies; in checked studies unresolved V genes cover under half, and the rest lacks a known reason. V and J calls and clone size are those listed in that table; D and trimming were worked out from the DNA. This sample is represented by about 90,000 clones; around 77% of them were singletons. The ten biggest clones cover roughly 0.63% of the sample.

This specimen comes from a study of cytomegalovirus exposure and HLA in healthy donors (dated by TCRdb to the late 2010s). Regarding the study in general: An earlier analysis of 587 of the donors reported approximately 260 Gb of sequence data and approximately 120 million unique TCR beta sequences obtained from about 179 million T cells. A later genetic analysis used genome-wide SNP genotypes for about 60% of the roughly 700 donors, treating that subset as a discovery cohort. A later analysis re-examined previously published TCR beta repertoires from roughly 650 donors and added high-resolution HLA genotyping to investigate patterns of TCR occurrence. Across roughly 420 genotyped donors of the cohort, an average of roughly 250,000 unique TCR beta nucleotide sequences per donor were sequenced, and roughly 18% of those sequences were non-productive. Class I and class II HLA loci were covered by the typing at four-digit resolution. To decide whether each TCR beta V gene segment behaved as functional or pseudogenic, an earlier analysis of some 540 of the donors relied on high-throughput TCR beta sequencing. Among the 398 genotyped donors, about 83% belonged to the genetic ancestry cluster associated with self-reported Caucasian donors. The study profiled the T cell repertoires of under 700 subjects by immunosequencing and related them to cytomegalovirus serostatus. Alongside the repertoire data, information on donor age, sex, ethnicity and CMV serostatus was compiled. Besides the first cohort of approximately 670 subjects, a separate validation cohort made up of 120 different subjects was used. In the later analysis, no new phenotypic data were used to find candidate immune exposures; instead, reliance was placed on TCR beta sequences and their occurrence across donors. A handful of DR-DQ haplotypes were handled as single units for association and clustering because linkage in the cohort was strong. Every repertoire in the discovery cohort had been generated on one and the same sequencing platform. The study was designed to test whether signatures of past pathogen exposure could be identified by cataloging public T cell receptors. The number of typed donors differed by locus: 629-630 for A, B, C, DRB1 and DQB1; approximately 540 for DQA1; some 590 for DPA1; and about 470 for DPB1. High-throughput TCR immunosequencing, statistical association of individual TCRs with disease status, and machine learning were combined to predict cytomegalovirus infection status. An early release that covered about 600 HLA-typed donors contained approximately 300 gigabases of sequencing data and 70 million to 100 million unique TCR sequences. General findings and caveats noted by the study authors: According to a later analysis, parvovirus B19, influenza, CMV and Epstein-Barr virus appeared linked to several top co-occurrence clusters. Because HLA typing was unavailable for some donors at each locus, only the typed subset was used in association tests. A cluster of highly shared sequence variants was judged likely to represent a technical artifact of the sequencing pipeline. The study listed 150 to 200 TCR beta chains as associated with cytomegalovirus. Three of the identified cytomegalovirus-associated TCR beta chains were confirmed in vitro to be specific for cytomegalovirus antigens. Correlated functional status among segregating V segments might reflect linkage disequilibrium, but an unknown experimental factor could not be ruled out. In both the original and validation cohorts, the classifier was reported to diagnose cytomegalovirus status with high specificity and sensitivity. Assigning TCR associations to individual alleles was difficult when HLA alleles, especially DR and DQ, strongly co-occurred. Because counts were too low, about 18 rarely observed V segments, including chromosome 9 orphons, were excluded from the earlier analysis of some 540 of the donors. Sequencing depth was assumed to be roughly uniform across donors in the presence/absence analyses, though that assumption may not hold. In an earlier analysis of some 640 of the donors, most TCR beta V segments were observed in productive rearrangements about 87% or about 30% of the time, broadly matching IMGT annotations. According to a later genetic analysis, donors in an Asian-associated ancestry cluster had fewer N-insertions in productive TCRs than the roughly 700-donor mean. Across donors, most TCR sequences were observed very rarely, whereas some public TCRs were present in many individuals. This cohort had only TCR beta chains sequenced, and the lack of alpha or paired-chain data limited which features could be detected. It was suggested by the authors that the approach could potentially be generalized to other disease states and immunological phenotypes. A later analysis found that HLA-associated TCR beta chains were more clonally expanded and had lower generation probabilities than equally common non-associated chains. At a false discovery rate of 0.05, a later analysis linked about 16,000 TCR beta sequences to specific HLA alleles. CMV serostatus was the only immune exposure information available for the cohort. In a later genetic analysis, a missense DCLRE1C variant was associated with V-gene and J-gene trimming of TCR beta chains, and the association was replicated in an independent cohort. According to a later analysis, TCR association rates differed among HLA loci, with DRB1 alleles showing the most associated TCRs and HLA-C alleles showing the fewest. A further reported finding was that TCR beta sequences accurately predicted the HLA-A and HLA-B alleles for most subjects in the first cohort. The 87-base-pair reads could not distinguish some IMGT-functional V segments, including TRBV6-2 and TRBV6-3, so those segments were excluded. According to a later analysis, most CMV-associated TCR beta chains appeared to be HLA-restricted, and the HLA associations seemed to be driven largely by CMV exposure.

The cohort consisted of some 730 healthy bone marrow donors. Cohort members were all nominally healthy when sampled, although unrecorded immune exposures were likely present. The donor tested CMV seronegative and was one of the 352 seronegative cohort members. A peripheral blood sample was collected from each donor, and TCR beta sequencing was performed on peripheral blood mononuclear cells. The Qiagen DNeasy Blood Extraction Kit was used to extract genomic DNA from the blood cell samples. Sequenced input: PBMCs. The chain was built from TRBV19 and TRBJ1-5; TRBD1 is a weak D gene call, 6 bases matching. The origin of this receptor is a man aged 25-45 years in good health and CMV-seronegative. The nucleotides read TGTGCCAGTAGTAAAAGTCCAGGGTCGTTATGGGGACAAGGGATAGAGTATCAGCCCCAGCATTTT. This sequence encodes CASSKSPGSLWGQGIEYQPQHF.